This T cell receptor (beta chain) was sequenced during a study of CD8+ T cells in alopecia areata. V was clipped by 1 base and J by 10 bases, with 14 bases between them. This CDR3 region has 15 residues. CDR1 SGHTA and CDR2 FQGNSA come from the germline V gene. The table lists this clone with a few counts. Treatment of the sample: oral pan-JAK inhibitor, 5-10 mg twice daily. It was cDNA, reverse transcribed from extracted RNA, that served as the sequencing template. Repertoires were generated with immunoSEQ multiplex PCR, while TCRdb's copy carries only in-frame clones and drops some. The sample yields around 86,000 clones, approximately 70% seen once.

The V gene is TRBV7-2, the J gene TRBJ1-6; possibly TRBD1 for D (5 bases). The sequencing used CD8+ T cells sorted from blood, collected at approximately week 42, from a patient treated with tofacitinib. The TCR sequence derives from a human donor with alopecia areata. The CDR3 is CASSLGEGYRSPLHF. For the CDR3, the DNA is TGTGCCAGCAGCTTAGGGGAGGGGTATAGATCACCCCTCCACTTT.